What follows is one TCR beta chain and its context. This sample is drawn from a study of CD8 T cells in Susac syndrome. Reverse transcription of about 0.5 to 1 ug RNA was carried out with random hexamers. TCR beta CDR3 was amplified by immunoSEQ multiplex PCR. This amplification extended across 54 Vbeta and 13 Jbeta segments. One entry per CDR3 protein, called by TCRdb with MiXCR from the immunoSEQ multiplex PCR reads. The table records under 200,000 distinct CDR3 sequences, 85% to 95% of them present only once. Germline V gene sequence: CDR1 MGHRA, CDR2 YSYEKL. V lost 0 bases, J lost 12 bases, and 18 bases lay in between. The CDR3 extends over 15 amino acids. The patients serving as multiple sclerosis controls were treatment-naive. They had stable or active relapsing-remitting disease and fulfilled revised McDonald criteria. TEMRA cells were FACS-enriched, unlike CD8+ and CD4+ T cells, which were negatively isolated.

The chain joins TRBV4-1 to TRBJ2-1; TRBD2 is a possible D gene (6 bases). The clonotype was recovered from a human donor with multiple sclerosis. Sequences were obtained from CD8+ T cells from PBMCs. The DNA of the CDR3 is TGCGCCAGCAGCCAAGATCGGGACTCAGACATTTGGCAGTTCTTC. It translates to CASSQDRDSDIWQFF.